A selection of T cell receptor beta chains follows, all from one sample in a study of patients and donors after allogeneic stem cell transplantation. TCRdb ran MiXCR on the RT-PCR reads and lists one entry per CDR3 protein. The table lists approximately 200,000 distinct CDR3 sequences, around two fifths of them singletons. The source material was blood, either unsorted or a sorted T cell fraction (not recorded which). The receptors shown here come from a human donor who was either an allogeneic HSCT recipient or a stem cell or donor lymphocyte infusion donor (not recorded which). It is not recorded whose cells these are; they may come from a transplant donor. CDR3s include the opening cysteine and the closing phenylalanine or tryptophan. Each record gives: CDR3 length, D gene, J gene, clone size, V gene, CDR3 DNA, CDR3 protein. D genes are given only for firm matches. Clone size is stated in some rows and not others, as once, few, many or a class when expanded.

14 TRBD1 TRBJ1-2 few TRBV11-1 TGTGCCAGCAGCCGACAGGGGGGCTTGGAGAGCTACACCTTC CASSRQGGLESYTF
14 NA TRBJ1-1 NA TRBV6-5 TGTGACAGCAGTTCGGGACGAATGAGGACTGAAGCTTTCTTT CDSSSGRMRTEAFF
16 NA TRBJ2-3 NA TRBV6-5 TGTGCCAGCAGTTACTCGTCCGGGTTGAGGACAGATACGCAGTATTTT CASSYSSGLRTDTQYF
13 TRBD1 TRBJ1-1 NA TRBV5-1 TGCGCCAGCAGCCTGAATGGGGACAGTGAAGCTTTCTTT CASSLNGDSEAFF
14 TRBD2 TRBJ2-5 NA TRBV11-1 TGTGCCAGCAGCAGACTAGCGGATCAAGAGACCCAGTACTTC CASSRLADQETQYF
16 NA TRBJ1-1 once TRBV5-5 TGTGCCAGCAGCCAGGGACGGCGGATGTGGACCACTGAAGCTTTCTTT CASSQGRRMWTTEAFF
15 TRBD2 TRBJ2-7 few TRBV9 TGTGCCAGCAGCGTAAGTAGCGGGAGCACCTACGAGCAGTACTTC CASSVSSGSTYEQYF
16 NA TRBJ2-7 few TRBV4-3 TGCGCCAGCAGCCACCTCACTGGCTCCACGGCCTACGAGCAGTACTTC CASSHLTGSTAYEQYF
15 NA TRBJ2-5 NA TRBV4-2 TGTGCCAGCAGCCAAGATCAGGGGCGGGTAGAGACCCAGTACTTC CASSQDQGRVETQYF
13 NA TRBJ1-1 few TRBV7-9 TGTGCCAGCAGCTTAGCGCAGGGCCTTGAAGCTTTCTTT CASSLAQGLEAFF
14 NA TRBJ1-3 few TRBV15 TGTGCCACCAGCAGAGAGGGGTACGGAAACACCATATATTTT CATSREGYGNTIYF
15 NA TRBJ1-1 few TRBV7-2 TGTGCCAGCAGCTTAGCGACCCAGGGTAAGACTGAAGCTTTCTTT CASSLATQGKTEAFF
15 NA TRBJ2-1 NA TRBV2 TGTGCCGGGTGGAGTACAGGGAGTCAGGACGATGAGCAGTTCTTC CAGWSTGSQDDEQFF
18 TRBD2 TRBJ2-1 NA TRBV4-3 TGCGCCAGCAGCCAAGATTATTCCGCGGGAGTTTTCTACAATGAGCAGTTCTTC CASSQDYSAGVFYNEQFF
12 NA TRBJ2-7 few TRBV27 TGTGCCAGCATCTCGAGCCGTTACGAGCAGTACTTC CASISSRYEQYF
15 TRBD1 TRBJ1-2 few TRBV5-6 TGTGCCAGCAGCTTTCCTGACAGGGTATTAGCTGGCTACACCTTC CASSFPDRVLAGYTF